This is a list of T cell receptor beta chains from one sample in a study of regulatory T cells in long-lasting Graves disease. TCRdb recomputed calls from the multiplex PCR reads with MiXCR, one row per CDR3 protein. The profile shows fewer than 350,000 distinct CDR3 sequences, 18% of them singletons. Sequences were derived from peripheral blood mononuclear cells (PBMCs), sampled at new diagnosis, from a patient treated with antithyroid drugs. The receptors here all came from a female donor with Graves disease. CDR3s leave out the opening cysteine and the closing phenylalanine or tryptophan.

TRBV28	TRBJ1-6	ASTPRGLSPLH
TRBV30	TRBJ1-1	AWVLGTEAF
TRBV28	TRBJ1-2	ASIDTGHYGYT
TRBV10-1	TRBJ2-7	AGPDPHGTSTYEQY
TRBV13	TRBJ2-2	ASRPTQGTGELF
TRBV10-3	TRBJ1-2	AIRQTEETGYT
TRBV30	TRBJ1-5	AWSARDRGRQPQH
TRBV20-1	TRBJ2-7	SARDQEGAHEQY
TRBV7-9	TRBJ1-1	ASSRGRGETEAF
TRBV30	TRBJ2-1	AWSVGLAGYNEQF
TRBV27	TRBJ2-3	ASSLLLAGGPYTDTQY
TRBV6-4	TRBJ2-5	ASSDKRGGVRETQY
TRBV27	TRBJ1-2	ASMGQGGRGYT
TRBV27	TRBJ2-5	ASSDSGRASETQY
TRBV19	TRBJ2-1	ASSYPASSSYNEQF
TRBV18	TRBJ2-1	ASSPAPTSGRAEQF
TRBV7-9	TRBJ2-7	ASSFGTGYNEQY
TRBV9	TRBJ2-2	ASSAPGLAGGGTGELF
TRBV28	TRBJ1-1	ASSLMAGNTEAF
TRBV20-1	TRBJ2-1	SARGGFVGDEQF
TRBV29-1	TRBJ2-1	SVAIEVYNEQF
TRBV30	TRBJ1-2	ARQGQNNYGYT
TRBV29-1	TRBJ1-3	SVGFRGSGNTIY
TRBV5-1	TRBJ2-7	ASSFLGGSYEQY
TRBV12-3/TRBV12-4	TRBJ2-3	ASSSSGGNQDTQY
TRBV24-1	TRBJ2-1	ATSDPSGTSDNEQF
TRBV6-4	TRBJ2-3	ASSDVAESTDTQY
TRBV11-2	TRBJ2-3	ASSPWTSGYTDTQC
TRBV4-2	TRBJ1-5	ASSQGQGNVNQPQH
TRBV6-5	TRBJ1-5	ASSYSGGIKPQH
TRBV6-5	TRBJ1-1	ASSYGPNTEAF
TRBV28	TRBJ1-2	ASKGGVRGGYT
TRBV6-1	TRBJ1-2	ASSPPSNYGYT
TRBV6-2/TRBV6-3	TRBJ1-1	ASSHRGLENTEAF
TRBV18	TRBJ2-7	ASSPGVVEQY
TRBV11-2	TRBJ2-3	ASSAWTDTDTQY
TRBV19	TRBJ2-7	ASSLTSGGTYEQY
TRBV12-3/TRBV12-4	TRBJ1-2	ASSPKLGTNYGYT
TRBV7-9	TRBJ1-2	ASSSRQGDYGYT
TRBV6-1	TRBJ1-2	ASSPTPSGVAGYT